This record covers a single TCR beta chain. No antigen is known for it. V dropped 5 bases and J dropped 9; count of bases not matched to a gene: 5. CDR3 length: 13 residues. CDR1 and CDR2 (germline): MDHEN, SYDVKM. The data were obtained in a study of CD8 T cell repertoires and HIV-1 epitope variants. In the study overall: Twenty-five autologous and known Gag and Nef epitope variant peptides each stimulated T cells separately. Epitopes were three Gag families plus Nef HW9 and YT9.

On the immunoSEQ platform, TCR beta CDR3s were sequenced at survey depth. Assay: immunoSEQ multiplex PCR; the TCRdb copy retains only in-frame clones and omits some. The profile shows 7,000 to 7,500 clones, roughly 65% of them singletons. Sequenced input: cultured CD8+ T cells derived from PBMCs. The clonotype originates from a male donor with HIV. The rearrangement uses TRBV28 and TRBJ2-1; 9 nucleotides align to TRBD2. CDR3 region: CASSILAGSEQFF. CDR3 DNA: TGTGCCAGCAGTATTCTAGCGGGATCTGAGCAGTTCTTC. The complete variable domain, with remaining parts taken from reference TRBV28 and TRBJ2-1, reads DVKVTQSSRYLVKRTGEKVFLECVQDMDHENMFWYRQDPGLGLRLIYFSYDVKMKEKGDIPEGYSVSREKKERFSLILESASTNQTSMYLCASSILAGSEQFFGPGTRLTVL.